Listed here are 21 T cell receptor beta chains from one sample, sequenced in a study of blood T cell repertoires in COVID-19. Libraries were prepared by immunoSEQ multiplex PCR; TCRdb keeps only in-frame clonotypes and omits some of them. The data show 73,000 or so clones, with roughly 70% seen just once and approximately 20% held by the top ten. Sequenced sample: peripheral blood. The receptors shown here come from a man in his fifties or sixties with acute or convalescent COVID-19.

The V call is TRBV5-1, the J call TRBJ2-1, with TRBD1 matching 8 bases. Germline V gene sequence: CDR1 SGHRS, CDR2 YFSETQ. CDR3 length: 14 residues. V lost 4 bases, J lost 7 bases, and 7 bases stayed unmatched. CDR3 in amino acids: CASSKDRGGNEQFF. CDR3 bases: TGCGCCAGCAGCAAAGACAGGGGTGGGAATGAGCAGTTCTTC.

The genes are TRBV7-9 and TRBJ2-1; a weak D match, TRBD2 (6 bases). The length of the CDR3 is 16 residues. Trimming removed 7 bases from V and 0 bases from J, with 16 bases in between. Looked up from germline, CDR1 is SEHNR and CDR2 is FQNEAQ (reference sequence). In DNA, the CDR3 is TGTGCCAGCATCCCGCGAGACGGGAGCTCCTACAATGAGCAGTTCTTC. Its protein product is CASIPRDGSSYNEQFF.

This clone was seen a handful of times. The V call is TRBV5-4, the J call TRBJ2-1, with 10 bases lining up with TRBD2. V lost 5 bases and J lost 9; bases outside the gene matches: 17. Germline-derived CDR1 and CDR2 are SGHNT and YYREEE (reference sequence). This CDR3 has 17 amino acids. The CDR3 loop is CASRDGLAVGGIGEQFF. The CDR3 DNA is TGTGCCAGCAGGGACGGACTAGCGGTAGGTGGAATCGGTGAGCAGTTCTTC.

CDR3 region: CASSLAAISEQYV. CDR3 bases: TGTGCCAGCAGCTTAGCGGCAATAAGCGAGCAGTACGTC. The rearrangement uses TRBV11-1 and TRBJ2-7; D is undetermined. Per germline, CDR1 SGHAT and CDR2 FQDESV (reference sequence). This CDR3 is built from 13 residues. The V end lost 0 bases, the J end lost 6 bases, and 9 bases lay between the germline ends.

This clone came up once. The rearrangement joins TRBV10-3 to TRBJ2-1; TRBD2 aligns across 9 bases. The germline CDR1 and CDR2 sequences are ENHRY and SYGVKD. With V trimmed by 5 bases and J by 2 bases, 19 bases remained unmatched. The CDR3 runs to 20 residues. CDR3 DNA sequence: TGTGCCATCAGTCCCCTACTAGCGGGTAATGATTTCGGTACCTACAATGAGCAGTTCTTC. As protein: CAISPLLAGNDFGTYNEQFF.

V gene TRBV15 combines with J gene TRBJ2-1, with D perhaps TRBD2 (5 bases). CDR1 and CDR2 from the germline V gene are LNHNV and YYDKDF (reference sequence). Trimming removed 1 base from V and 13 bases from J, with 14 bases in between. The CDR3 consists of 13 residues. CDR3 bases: TGTGCCACCAGCAGAGGAGGGCAACTAGTACAGTTCTTC. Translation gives CATSRGGQLVQFF.

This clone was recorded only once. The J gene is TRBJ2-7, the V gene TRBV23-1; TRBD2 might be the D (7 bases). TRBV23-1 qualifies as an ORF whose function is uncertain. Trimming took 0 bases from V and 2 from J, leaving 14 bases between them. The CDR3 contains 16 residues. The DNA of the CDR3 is TGCGCCAGCAGTCAATCGGGGGGGGCGGTGACCTACGAGCAGTACGTC. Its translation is CASSQSGGAVTYEQYV.

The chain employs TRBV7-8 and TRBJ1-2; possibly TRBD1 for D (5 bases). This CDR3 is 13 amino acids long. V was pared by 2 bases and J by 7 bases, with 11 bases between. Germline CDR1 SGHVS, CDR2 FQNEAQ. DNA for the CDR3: TGTGCCAGCAGCTTAACCGGGGGAGGTGGCTACACCTTC. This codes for CASSLTGGGGYTF.

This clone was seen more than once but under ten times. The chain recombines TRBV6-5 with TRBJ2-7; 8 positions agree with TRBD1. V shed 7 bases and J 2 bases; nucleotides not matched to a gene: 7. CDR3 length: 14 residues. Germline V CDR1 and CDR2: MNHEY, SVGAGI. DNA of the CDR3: TGTGCCAGCACACGACAGGGGCTAACCTACGAGCAGTACTTC. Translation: CASTRQGLTYEQYF.

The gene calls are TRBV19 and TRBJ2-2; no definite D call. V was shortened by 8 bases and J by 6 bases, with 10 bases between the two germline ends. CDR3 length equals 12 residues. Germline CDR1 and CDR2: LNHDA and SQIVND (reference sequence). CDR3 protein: CASSSPAGELFF. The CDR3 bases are TGTGCCAGTTCTTCCCCAGCCGGGGAGCTGTTTTTT.

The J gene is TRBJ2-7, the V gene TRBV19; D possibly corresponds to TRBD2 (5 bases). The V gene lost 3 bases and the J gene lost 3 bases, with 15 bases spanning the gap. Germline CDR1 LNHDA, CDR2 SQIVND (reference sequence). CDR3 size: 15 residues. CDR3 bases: TGTGCCAGTAGTATCGTCCGACGGGGAAACTACGAGCAGTACTTC. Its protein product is CASSIVRRGNYEQYF.

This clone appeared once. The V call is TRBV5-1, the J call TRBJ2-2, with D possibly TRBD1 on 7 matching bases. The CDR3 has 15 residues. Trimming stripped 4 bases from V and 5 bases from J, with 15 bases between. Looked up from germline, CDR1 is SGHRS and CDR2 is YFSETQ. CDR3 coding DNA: TGCGCCAGCAGCCGTCAACAGGGGACTACCGGGGAGCTGTTTTTT. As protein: CASSRQQGTTGELFF.

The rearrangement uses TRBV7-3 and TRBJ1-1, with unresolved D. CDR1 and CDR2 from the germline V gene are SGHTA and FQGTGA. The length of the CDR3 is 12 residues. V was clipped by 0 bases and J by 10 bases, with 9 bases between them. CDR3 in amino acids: CASSLTAVAAFF. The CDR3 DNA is TGTGCCAGCAGCTTAACGGCGGTAGCAGCTTTCTTT.

This CDR3 reads CASSLEMGRGGKLFF. CDR3 coding DNA: TGTGCCAGCAGCTTAGAGATGGGTAGAGGTGGAAAACTGTTTTTT. J is TRBJ1-4 and V is TRBV7-7; D uncertain. Trimming removed 1 base at V and 10 bases at J, with 16 bases between. Germline assignment: CDR1 SSHAT and CDR2 FNYEAQ (reference sequence). The CDR3 runs 15 residues.

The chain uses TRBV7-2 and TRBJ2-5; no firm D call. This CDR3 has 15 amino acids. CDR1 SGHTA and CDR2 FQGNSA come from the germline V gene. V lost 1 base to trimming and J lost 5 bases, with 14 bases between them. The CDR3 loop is CASSLDAERRETQYF. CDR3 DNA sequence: TGTGCCAGCAGCTTAGACGCGGAAAGACGGGAGACCCAGTACTTC.

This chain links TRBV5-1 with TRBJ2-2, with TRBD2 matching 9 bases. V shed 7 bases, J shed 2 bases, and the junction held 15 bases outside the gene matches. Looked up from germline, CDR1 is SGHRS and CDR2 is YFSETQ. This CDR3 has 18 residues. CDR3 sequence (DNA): TGCGCCAGCCGCCCTGAAGTATGGCGGGGGGGAAACACCGGGGAGCTGTTTTTT. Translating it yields CASRPEVWRGGNTGELFF.

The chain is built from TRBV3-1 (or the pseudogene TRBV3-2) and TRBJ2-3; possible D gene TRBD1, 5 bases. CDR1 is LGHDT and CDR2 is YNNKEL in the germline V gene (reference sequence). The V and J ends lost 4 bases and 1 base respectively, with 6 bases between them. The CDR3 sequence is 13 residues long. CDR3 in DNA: TGTGCCAGCAGCCCCAGGGGCACAGATACGCAGTATTTT. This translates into CASSPRGTDTQYF.

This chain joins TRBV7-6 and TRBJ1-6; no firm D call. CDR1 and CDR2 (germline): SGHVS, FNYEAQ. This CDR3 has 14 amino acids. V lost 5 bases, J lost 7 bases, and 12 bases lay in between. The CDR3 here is CASSARQANSPLHF. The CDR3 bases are TGTGCCAGCAGCGCCCGGCAGGCCAATTCACCCCTCCACTTT.

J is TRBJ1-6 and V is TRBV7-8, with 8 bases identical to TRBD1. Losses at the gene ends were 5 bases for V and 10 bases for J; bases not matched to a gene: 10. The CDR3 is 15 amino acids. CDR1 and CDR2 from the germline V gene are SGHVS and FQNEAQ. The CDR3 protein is CASSPTGTGGSPLHF. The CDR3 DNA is TGTGCCAGCAGCCCGACCGGGACAGGAGGCTCACCCCTCCACTTT.

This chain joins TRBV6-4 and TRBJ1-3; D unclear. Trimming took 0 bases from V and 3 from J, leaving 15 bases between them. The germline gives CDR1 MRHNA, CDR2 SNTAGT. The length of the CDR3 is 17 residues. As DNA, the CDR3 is TGTGCCAGCAGTGACTCGGGAGGGCAGGTGATTGGAAACACCATATATTTT. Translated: CASSDSGGQVIGNTIYF.

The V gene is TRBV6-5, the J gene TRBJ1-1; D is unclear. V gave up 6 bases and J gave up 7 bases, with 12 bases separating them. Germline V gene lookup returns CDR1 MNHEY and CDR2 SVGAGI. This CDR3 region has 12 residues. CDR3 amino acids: CASRDGGGEAFF. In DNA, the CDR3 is TGTGCCAGCAGGGACGGTGGAGGTGAAGCTTTCTTT.